What follows is one TCR beta chain and its context. Its antigen is still unknown. These data belong to a study of OX40 agonist ivuxolimab in advanced cancers. Looking at the study overall: Patient treatment consisted of intravenous ivuxolimab administration every 2 weeks at 0.01 to 10 mg/kg. Study conclusions and caveats: Blood T cells, both CD4+ and CD8+, expanded clonally by week 6 at 0.1 to 3.0 mg/kg.

TCRdb's table, derived via immunoSEQ multiplex PCR, lists solely in-frame clones and lacks some. The table records fewer than 75,000 clones, about 91% of them present only once. Germline CDR1 and CDR2: SGHRS and YFSETQ. The CDR3 loop spans 15 amino acids. Trimming removed 4 bases from V and 0 bases from J; junction bases left unmatched: 3. The sequence was obtained from an adult with an advanced solid tumor such as melanoma, head and neck, liver or kidney cancer. This specimen was CD4+ or CD8+ T cells sorted from blood, taken in a trial of the OX40 agonist ivuxolimab. The genes are TRBV5-1 and TRBJ2-3; 9 bases are shared with TRBD2. In DNA form, the CDR3 reads TGCGCCAGCAGCCCTAGCGGGGTTAGCACAGATACGCAGTATTTT. Encoded protein: CASSPSGVSTDTQYF.